This TCR beta chain was identified in a study of cytomegalovirus exposure and HLA in healthy donors. Vbeta (60) and Jbeta (13) primers were used in the PCR. Method: immunoSEQ multiplex PCR; TCRdb's copy keeps in-frame clones and lacks some. The data show about 140,000 clones, around three quarters seen once. Trimming cost V 3 bases and J 11 bases, with 14 bases left between them. The CDR3 covers 13 residues. CDR1 and CDR2 from the germline V gene are KGHSH and LQKENI. This clone was observed once. Material for sequencing was PBMCs. The source is a woman in her fifties or sixties in good health and CMV-seropositive. The chain employs TRBV18 and TRBJ1-5; the D gene is possibly TRBD1 (6 bases). Written as DNA, the CDR3 is TGTGCCAGCTCACCGCACAGGGAAGAGGCCCAGCATTTT. Translating it yields CASSPHREEAQHF.